One and the same sample provided the 5 T cell receptor beta chains below, sequenced in a study of Graves' ophthalmopathy and Graves' hyperthyroidism. TCR beta CDR3 regions were amplified from RNA transcripts. The authors performed first-round RT-PCR with HTBI primers and then a second-round multiplex PCR. One entry per CDR3 protein results from TCRdb running MiXCR on the multiplex PCR reads. The sample shows about 410,000 distinct CDR3 sequences, roughly 18% of them seen only once. Material: peripheral blood. These receptor sequences come from a woman between 18 and 29 years old with Graves' ophthalmopathy.

The sample holds many counts of this clonotype. At one of its ends the junction is not consistent with the germline gene, which may arise from a read error. The chain employs TRBV30 and TRBJ1-1; D is unclear. The CDR3 extends over 12 amino acids. Germline V gene lookup returns CDR1 GTSNPN and CDR2 SVGIG (reference sequence). CDR3 sequence: CAWNPGNAEAFF. DNA of the CDR3: TGTGCCTGGAATCCGGGGAACGCTGAAGCTTTCTTT.

This clonotype appeared many times. The rearrangement joins TRBV20-1 to TRBJ2-2, with 8 bases identical to TRBD1. Germline lookup yields CDR1 DFQATT and CDR2 SNEGSKA (reference sequence). The CDR3 covers 14 residues. J gave up 5 bases and V 6 bases, and 8 bases lay outside the gene matches. The chain's CDR3 is CSATGQGWTGELFF. The CDR3 nucleotides read TGCAGTGCAACCGGACAGGGTTGGACCGGGGAGCTGTTTTTT.

In its sample, this clonotype was seen many times. This chain joins TRBV15 and TRBJ1-2, with D perhaps matching TRBD1 (5 bases). The CDR3 contains 15 residues. Trimming removed 0 bases at V and 3 bases at J, with 11 bases between. The germline CDR1 and CDR2 sequences are LNHNV and YYDKDF (reference sequence). CDR3 sequence: CATSRDLGADYGYTF. CDR3 in DNA: TGTGCCACCAGCAGAGATTTAGGGGCTGACTATGGCTACACCTTC.

This clonotype showed up many times. The chain is built from TRBV4-2 and TRBJ1-6, with 9 bases that match TRBD1. The CDR3 has 15 residues. CDR1 is LGHNA, CDR2 YNFKEQ, per germline. V was clipped by 0 bases and J by 7 bases; unmatched bases: 1. The CDR3 sequence: CASSQDGTGNSPLHF. Here the CDR3 DNA reads TGTGCCAGCAGCCAAGACGGGACAGGGAATTCACCCCTCCACTTT.

This clonotype came up many times. The junction departs from the called germline gene at one end, perhaps through a read error. The CDR3 DNA follows: TGTGCCAGCAGCTTCGATACGGGCCCCCAGTATTTC. Residues: CASSFDTGPQYF. The chain is built from TRBV7-2 and TRBJ2-7; D is unclear. Germline CDR1 reads SGHTA; CDR2 reads FQGNSA. The CDR3 runs 12 residues.